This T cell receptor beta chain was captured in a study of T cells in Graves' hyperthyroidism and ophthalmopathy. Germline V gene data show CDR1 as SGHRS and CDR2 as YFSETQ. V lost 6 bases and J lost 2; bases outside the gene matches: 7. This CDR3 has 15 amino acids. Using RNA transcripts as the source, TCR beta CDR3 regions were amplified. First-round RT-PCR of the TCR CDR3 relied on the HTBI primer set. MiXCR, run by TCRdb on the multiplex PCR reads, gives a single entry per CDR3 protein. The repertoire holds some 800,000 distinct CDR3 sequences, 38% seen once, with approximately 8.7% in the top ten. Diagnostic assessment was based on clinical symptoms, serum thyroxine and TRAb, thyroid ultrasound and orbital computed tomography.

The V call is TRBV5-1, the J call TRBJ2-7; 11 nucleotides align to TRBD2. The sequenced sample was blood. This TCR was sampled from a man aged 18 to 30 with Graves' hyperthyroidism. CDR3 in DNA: TGCGCCAGCACCGAGACTAGCGGGGAGACCTACGAGCAGTACTTC. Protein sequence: CASTETSGETYEQYF. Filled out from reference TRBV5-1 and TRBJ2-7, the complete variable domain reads KAGVTQTPRYLIKTRGQQVTLSCSPISGHRSVSWYQQTPGQGLQFLFEYFSETQRNKGNFPGRFSGRQFSNSRSEMNVSTLELGDSALYLCASTETSGETYEQYFGPGTRLTVT.